The 21 T cell receptor beta chains below come from one sample, sequenced in a study of chronic HIV infection and antiretroviral therapy. TCRdb ran MiXCR on the 5' RACE reads and lists one entry per CDR3 protein. The repertoire includes 30,000 to 35,000 distinct CDR3 sequences, about 9.6% of them detected once, and about 2.5% sits in the top ten. The source material was peripheral blood. These TCRs come from an adult who had HIV and had not received antiretroviral therapy, or was an uninfected healthy control (not recorded which).

In its sample, this clonotype was seen many times. The gene calls are TRBV9 and TRBJ1-1; D ambiguous. The CDR3 consists of 15 residues. CDR1 and CDR2 from the germline V gene are SGDLS and YYNGEE. V was cut by 0 bases and J by 1 base, with 10 bases left in between. The CDR3 sequence is CASSVVGHGNTEAFF. CDR3 DNA: TGTGCCAGCAGCGTAGTAGGCCATGGGAACACTGAAGCTTTCTTT.

This clonotype showed up many times. V and J are TRBV29-1 and TRBJ2-1; D may be TRBD2 (6 bases). Germline values: CDR1 SQVTM, CDR2 ANQGSEA. V gave up 1 base and J gave up 8 bases, with 9 bases separating them. CDR3 length equals 12 residues. The CDR3 nucleotides read TGCAGCGTTGAAGCCCCTAGCGATGAGCAGTTCTTC. It encodes CSVEAPSDEQFF.

As for this clonotype: One junction end disagrees with the germline gene, perhaps due to a read error. The chain recombines TRBV6-6 with TRBJ1-2, with D possibly matching TRBD1 (5 bases). The CDR3 runs to 14 residues. Germline V gene sequence: CDR1 MNHNY, CDR2 SVGAGI (reference sequence). The CDR3 nucleotides are TGTGCCAGCAGTTCCCAGGGCCCGCACTATGGCGACACCTTC. Translating gives CASSSQGPHYGDTF.

This clonotype has just a few counts. The rearrangement uses TRBV27 and TRBJ2-2, with no clear D. The V end was cut by 1 base, the J end by 5 bases, with 5 bases between. The CDR3 has 13 residues. The germline gives CDR1 MNHEY, CDR2 SMNVEV (reference sequence). The CDR3 coding sequence is TGTGCCAGCAGTTTATATGGGACCGGGGAGCTGTTTTTT. Its protein is CASSLYGTGELFF.

The chain is built from TRBV6-6 and TRBJ1-1; D is perhaps TRBD1 (6 bases). Germline V gives CDR1 MNHNY, CDR2 SVGAGI (reference sequence). The CDR3 extends over 14 amino acids. V shed 2 bases and J shed 1 base, with 8 bases lying between them. CDR3 DNA: TGTGCCAGCAGTTACGGGGGACAGAACACTGAAGCTTTCTTT. This encodes CASSYGGQNTEAFF.

The chain is built from TRBV4-3 and TRBJ1-1, with 7 positions matching TRBD1. V gave up 4 bases and J gave up 4 bases; unmatched junction bases: 9. This CDR3 region has 15 residues. Germline V gene sequence: CDR1 LGHNA, CDR2 YSLEER. The CDR3, as DNA: TGCGCCAGCAGCCGATCAGACAGGGTATTCACTGAAGCTTTCTTT. It yields the protein CASSRSDRVFTEAFF.

The rearrangement links TRBV19 to TRBJ1-2, with D unclear. CDR3 length equals 13 residues. Germline lookup yields CDR1 LNHDA and CDR2 SQIVND (reference sequence). V gave up 5 bases and J gave up 6 bases, with 13 bases separating them. The CDR3: CASSPRPMDGYTF. DNA of the CDR3: TGTGCCAGTAGTCCCCGACCCATGGATGGCTACACCTTC.

In its sample, this clonotype was seen a few times. The chain links TRBV7-9 to TRBJ1-2; D remains ambiguous. The germline V and J ends were trimmed by 5 bases and 1 base, with 20 bases remaining between them. The CDR3 contains 17 residues. The V gene's germline CDR1 is SEHNR and CDR2 FQNEAQ (reference sequence). CDR3 coding DNA: TGTGCCAGCAGCCCCCCCCTACCAGGAACACTTAACTATGGCTACACCTTC. It yields the protein CASSPPLPGTLNYGYTF.

There are a few counts of this clonotype. This chain connects TRBV29-1 to TRBJ2-7, with D possibly matching TRBD2 (6 bases). The CDR3 runs to 13 residues. Germline values: CDR1 SQVTM, CDR2 ANQGSEA. V was pared by 2 bases and J by 7 bases, with 15 bases between. The CDR3 here is CSVEMAVGGEQYF. The CDR3 DNA follows: TGCAGCGTTGAAATGGCAGTGGGGGGTGAGCAGTACTTC.

This clonotype was picked up many times. The rearrangement links TRBV15 to TRBJ1-2, with unresolved D. The ends were cut back, 5 bases at V and 7 bases at J, with 14 bases in the middle. This CDR3 spans 13 amino acids. Germline CDR1 and CDR2: LNHNV and YYDKDF (reference sequence). The CDR3 loop is CATSFLVRGGYTF. CDR3 DNA sequence: TGTGCCACCAGCTTCCTTGTACGGGGTGGCTACACCTTC.

The DNA for the CDR3 is TGCAGCGGAGGACAGCAAAACACTGAAGCTTTCTTT. Translated: CSGGQQNTEAFF. The chain uses TRBV29-1 and TRBJ1-1, with a weak D call TRBD1 (6 bases). There are 12 residues in the CDR3. V lost 7 bases and J lost 2, with 11 bases in between. CDR1 and CDR2 from the germline V gene are SQVTM and ANQGSEA. Full variable domain (missing parts from reference TRBV29-1 and TRBJ1-1): SAVISQKPSRDICQRGTSLTIQCQVDSQVTMMFWYRQQPGQSLTLIATANQGSEATYESGFVIDKFPISRPNLTFSTLTVSNMSPEDSSIYLCSGGQQNTEAFFGQGTRLTVV.

This clonotype occurred many times. V and J are TRBV27 and TRBJ2-5, with D possibly being TRBD1 (5 bases). The germline V gene has CDR1 MNHEY and CDR2 SMNVEV (reference sequence). V was cut by 2 bases and J by 5 bases, with 12 bases left in between. The CDR3 loop spans 14 amino acids. The CDR3 spells CASSLGAAIETQYF. As DNA, the CDR3 is TGTGCCAGCAGTTTAGGGGCCGCGATTGAGACCCAGTACTTC.

This clonotype has at least ten counts. V gene TRBV9 combines with J gene TRBJ2-7, with D uncertain. The CDR3 consists of 14 residues. V dropped 0 bases and J dropped 2 bases, with 9 bases sitting between them. Germline-derived CDR1 and CDR2 are SGDLS and YYNGEE. CDR3 DNA: TGTGCCAGCAGCGTAGGAGGAGCCCCCTACGAGCAGTACTTC. Encoded protein: CASSVGGAPYEQYF.

V is TRBV12-3 or TRBV12-4 and J is TRBJ2-7, with a possible D match to TRBD2 (5 bases). Trimming cost V 11 bases and J 2 bases, with 16 bases left between them. This CDR3 spans 13 amino acids. The CDR3 region is CACMRDPTYEQYF. CDR3 DNA sequence: TGTGCCTGCATGAGGGATCCGACCTACGAGCAGTACTTC.

The chain combines TRBV6-6 with TRBJ2-7; D perhaps matches TRBD2 (5 bases). Trimming shortened V by 0 bases and J by 2 bases, and 11 bases separated the two germline ends. The CDR3 spans 15 residues. Germline lookup yields CDR1 MNHNY and CDR2 SVGAGI (reference sequence). This CDR3 is CASSYSIGEAYEQYF. As DNA, the CDR3 is TGTGCCAGCAGTTACTCGATCGGGGAAGCCTACGAGCAGTACTTC.

The chain joins TRBV6-2 or TRBV6-3 to TRBJ1-5; 7 bases match TRBD1. Germline V gene lookup returns CDR1 MNHEY and CDR2 SVGEGT. The CDR3 is 14 amino acids. The ends lost 7 bases at V and 3 bases at J; junction bases unmatched: 6. This CDR3 is CASTQGGYNQPQHF. DNA of the CDR3: TGTGCCAGCACCCAGGGGGGCTACAATCAGCCCCAGCATTTT.

This clonotype has a count of ten or more. V usage is TRBV20-1 and J usage is TRBJ1-5; tentatively, D is TRBD1 (5 bases). The CDR3 consists of 13 residues. The ends were cut back, 3 bases at V and 0 bases at J, with 6 bases in the middle. Per the germline V gene, CDR1 is DFQATT and CDR2 is SNEGSKA (reference sequence). The CDR3 region is CSARTDSNQPQHF. The CDR3 DNA reads TGCAGTGCTAGGACAGATAGCAATCAGCCCCAGCATTTT.

The gene calls are TRBV18 and TRBJ2-6; D uncertain. Trimming pared 3 bases from V and 0 bases from J, leaving 6 bases between. Germline V CDR1 and CDR2: KGHSH, LQKENI. This CDR3 spans 15 amino acids. The CDR3 sequence: CASSPEGSGANVLTF. The CDR3 DNA reads TGTGCCAGCTCACCGGAAGGCTCTGGGGCCAACGTCCTGACTTTC.

Only a few counts were recorded for this clonotype. The chain employs TRBV9 and TRBJ2-2; unclear D gene. This CDR3 is built from 15 residues. The germline V gene has CDR1 SGDLS and CDR2 YYNGEE. Trimming shortened V by 1 base and J by 6 bases, and 13 bases separated the two germline ends. This CDR3 reads CASSVIPDPSGELFF. In DNA, the CDR3 is TGTGCCAGCAGCGTAATCCCCGACCCCTCCGGGGAGCTGTTTTTT. Together with reference TRBV9 and TRBJ2-2, the CDR3 gives the full variable domain: DSGVTQTPKHLITATGQRVTLRCSPRSGDLSVYWYQQSLDQGLQFLIQYYNGEERAKGNILERFSAQQFPDLHSELNLSSLELGDSALYFCASSVIPDPSGELFFGEGSRLTVL.

This clonotype was detected ten times or more. The chain employs TRBV6-2 or TRBV6-3 and TRBJ2-5, with a tentative D call TRBD1 (6 bases). The germline V and J ends were trimmed by 4 bases and 4 bases, with 16 bases remaining between them. This CDR3 spans 15 amino acids. From germline, CDR1 is MNHEY and CDR2 SVGEGT. The CDR3, as DNA: TGTGCCAGCAGTTCCGGACAGTCAGGAGGAGAGACCCAGTACTTC. Protein product: CASSSGQSGGETQYF.

This clonotype occurred many times. The chain couples TRBV24-1 to TRBJ1-5; the D is unclear. The CDR3 contains 14 residues. The V and J ends lost 3 bases and 3 bases respectively, with 8 bases between them. Per the germline V gene, CDR1 is KGHDR and CDR2 is SFDVKD. CDR3 loop: CATSDGGDNQPQHF. CDR3 nucleotides: TGTGCCACCAGTGATGGTGGGGACAATCAGCCCCAGCATTTT.